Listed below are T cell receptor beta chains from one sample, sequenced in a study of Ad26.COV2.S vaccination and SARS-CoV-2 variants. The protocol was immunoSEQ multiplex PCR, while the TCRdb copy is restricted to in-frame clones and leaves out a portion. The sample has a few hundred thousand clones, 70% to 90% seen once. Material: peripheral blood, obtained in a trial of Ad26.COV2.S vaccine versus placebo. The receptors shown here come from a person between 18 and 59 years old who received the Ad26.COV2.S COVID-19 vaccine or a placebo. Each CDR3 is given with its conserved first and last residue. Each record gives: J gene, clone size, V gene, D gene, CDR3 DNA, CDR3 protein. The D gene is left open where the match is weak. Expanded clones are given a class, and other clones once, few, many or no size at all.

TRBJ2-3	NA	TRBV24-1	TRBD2	TGTGCCACCAGTGATATAGCGGGAGGGCCAGATACGCAGTATTTT	CATSDIAGGPDTQYF
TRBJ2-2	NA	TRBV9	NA	TGTGCCAGCAGTGCCCGGGACACAAGGGCGGGGGAGCTGTTTTTT	CASSARDTRAGELFF
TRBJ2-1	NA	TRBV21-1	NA	TGTGCCAGCAGCAAAATTGACGACAATGAGCAGTTCTTC	CASSKIDDNEQFF
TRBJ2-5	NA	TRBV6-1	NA	TGTGCCAGCAGTGAAGTACAGGTGACCCAGTACTTC	CASSEVQVTQYF
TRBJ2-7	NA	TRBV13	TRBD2	TGTGCCAGCAGCTTAGGCCGGGGGGAGATCCCCTACGAGCAGTACTTC	CASSLGRGEIPYEQYF
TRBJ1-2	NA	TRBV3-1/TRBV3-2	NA	TGTGCCAGCAGCCCTACCCCTTCCAACTATGGCTACACCTTC	CASSPTPSNYGYTF
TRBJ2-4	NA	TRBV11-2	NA	TGTGCCAGCAGCTTAGGCTTGGGCAGAAACAAAAACATTCAGTACTTC	CASSLGLGRNKNIQYF
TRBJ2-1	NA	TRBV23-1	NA	TGCGCCAGCAGTCAAGTAGGTGACGAGCAGTTCTTC	CASSQVGDEQFF
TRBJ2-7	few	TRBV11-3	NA	TGTGCCAGCAGCTTACCCCACTACGAGCAGTACTTC	CASSLPHYEQYF
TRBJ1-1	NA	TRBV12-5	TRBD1	TGTGCTAGTGGTTTAGTTGGGACAGCGAACGGGAAAGGAACTGAAGCTTTCTTT	CASGLVGTANGKGTEAFF
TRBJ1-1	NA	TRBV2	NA	TGTGCCAGCATGGGGTCCCCCGTGAACACTGAAGCTTTCTTT	CASMGSPVNTEAFF
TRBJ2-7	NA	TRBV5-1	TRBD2	TGCGCCAGCAGCTTGGAGGGACTAGCGTTAGGCGAGCAGTACTTC	CASSLEGLALGEQYF
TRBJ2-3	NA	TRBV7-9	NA	TGTGCCAGCAGCCTGGAGGGGCCGGATACGCAGTATTTT	CASSLEGPDTQYF
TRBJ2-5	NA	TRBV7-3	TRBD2	TGTGCCAGCAGCTTAACCGGACTAGCGGGTGAGACCCAGTACTTC	CASSLTGLAGETQYF
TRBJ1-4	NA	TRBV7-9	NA	TGTGCCAGCAGCCCCTATGGGGGGCACGAAAAACTGTTTTTT	CASSPYGGHEKLFF
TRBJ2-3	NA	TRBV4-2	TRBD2	TGTGCCAGCAGCCAAGATCTCGGACTAGGGGCCACAGATACGCAGTATTTT	CASSQDLGLGATDTQYF
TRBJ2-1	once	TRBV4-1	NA	TGCGCCAGCAGCCAAGGAGGAAAAAGCCGGAATGAGCAGTTCTTC	CASSQGGKSRNEQFF
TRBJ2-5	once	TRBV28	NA	TGTGCCAGCTCCCAGGGGGGACAAGAGACCCAGTACTTC	CASSQGGQETQYF
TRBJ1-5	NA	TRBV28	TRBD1	TGTGCCAGCGGGGACAGTAATCAGCCCCAGCATTTT	CASGDSNQPQHF
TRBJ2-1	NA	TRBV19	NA	TGTGCCAGTAGTCGGACAGACAATGAGCAGTTCTTC	CASSRTDNEQFF
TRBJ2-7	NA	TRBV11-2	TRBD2	TGTGCCAGCAGTTTTGGGGAGGGGACGACCTACGAGCAGTACTTC	CASSFGEGTTYEQYF
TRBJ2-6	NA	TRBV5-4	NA	TGTGCCAGCTCTCCCACCGGGGTTTGGGGGGCCAACGTCCTGACTTTC	CASSPTGVWGANVLTF
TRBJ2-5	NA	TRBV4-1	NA	TGCGCCAGCAGCCAAGGACGACAGGGAGGACAAGAGACCCAGTACTTC	CASSQGRQGGQETQYF
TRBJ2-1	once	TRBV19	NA	TGTGCCAGTACCCCCTCGTCCCTCCCCAATGAGCAGTTCTTC	CASTPSSLPNEQFF
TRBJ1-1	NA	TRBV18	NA	TGTGCCAGCTCACCACCACGGCCCAGGACTGAAGCTTTCTTT	CASSPPRPRTEAFF
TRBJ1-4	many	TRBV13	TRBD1	TGTGCCAGCAGCCCGAGAGACAGGGCGAGGCGTGAAAAACTGTTTTTT	CASSPRDRARREKLFF
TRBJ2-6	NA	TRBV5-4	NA	TGTGCCAGCAGCAGCTATTGGGGAACCGGGGCCAACGTCCTGACTTTC	CASSSYWGTGANVLTF
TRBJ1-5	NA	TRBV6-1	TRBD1	TGTGCCAGCAGTGAAGAGTTAGGCAGGGGGAATCAGCCCCAGCATTTT	CASSEELGRGNQPQHF
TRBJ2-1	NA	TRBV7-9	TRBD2	TGTGCCAGCAGCTGGGCGGGAGACTTCGGTGAGCAGTTCTTC	CASSWAGDFGEQFF
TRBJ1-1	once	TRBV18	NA	TGTGCCAGCTCACGTGACAAGAACACTGAAGCTTTCTTT	CASSRDKNTEAFF
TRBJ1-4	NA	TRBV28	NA	TGTGCCAGCAGTTTGGGAAATGAAAAACTGTTTTTT	CASSLGNEKLFF
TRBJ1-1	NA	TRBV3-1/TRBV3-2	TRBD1	TGTGCCAGCAGCCCGGGACAGGGGAACACTGAAGCTTTCTTT	CASSPGQGNTEAFF
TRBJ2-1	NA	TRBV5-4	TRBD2	TGTGCCAGCAGCTTCGGCGGGAGAAGTGGGAGCTCCTACAATGAGCAGTTCTTC	CASSFGGRSGSSYNEQFF
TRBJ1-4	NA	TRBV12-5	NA	TGTGCTAGTGGGAGGGTAGGGACTCACGATGCTGAAAAACTGTTTTTT	CASGRVGTHDAEKLFF
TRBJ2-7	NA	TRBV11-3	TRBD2	TGTGCCAGCAGCGCGACTAGCTTATCCTACGAGCAGTACTTC	CASSATSLSYEQYF
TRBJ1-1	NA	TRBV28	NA	TGTGCCAGCAGTGATGACAGGCGCACTGAAGCTTTCTTT	CASSDDRRTEAFF
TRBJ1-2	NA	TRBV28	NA	TGTGCCAGCAGTTTAAGTTTAGGGAGTTCTCAGGACTGGACGCGGTGGGGCTATGGCTACACCTTC	CASSLSLGSSQDWTRWGYGYTF
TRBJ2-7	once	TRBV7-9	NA	TGTGCCAGCAGCTCGCGGACCGTTTCCTACGAGCAGTACTTC	CASSSRTVSYEQYF
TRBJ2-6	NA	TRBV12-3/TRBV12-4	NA	TGTGCCAGCAGTTCAAGTGGGTCCAACGTCCTGACTTTC	CASSSSGSNVLTF
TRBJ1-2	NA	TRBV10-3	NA	TGTGCCATCAGTGAGGAGGCTAACTATGGCTACACCTTC	CAISEEANYGYTF
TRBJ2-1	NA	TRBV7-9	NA	TGTGCCAGCACCCGTGGGGCGGCCTACAATGAGCAGTTCTTC	CASTRGAAYNEQFF
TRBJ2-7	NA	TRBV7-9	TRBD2	TGTGCCAGCAGCCGACCGGGAGGAGGGGACGAGCAGTACTTC	CASSRPGGGDEQYF
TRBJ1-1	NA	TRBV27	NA	TGTGCCAGCAGTTTCACAGGGCTTCCTTCTGAAGCTTTCTTT	CASSFTGLPSEAFF
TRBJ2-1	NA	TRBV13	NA	TGTGCCAGCAGCCTCCCTCGAGCTTACAATGAGCAGTTCTTC	CASSLPRAYNEQFF
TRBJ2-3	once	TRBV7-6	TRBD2	TGTGCCAGCAGCTTATCAGCGGGAGCTGATACGCAGTATTTT	CASSLSAGADTQYF
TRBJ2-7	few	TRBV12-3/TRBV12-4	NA	TGTGCCAGCAGCTTCAGGGTCGTCGAGCAGTACTTC	CASSFRVVEQYF
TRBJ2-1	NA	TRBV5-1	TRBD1	TGCGCCAGCAGCCCACCCGGGACAGGGACCCTCAATGAGCAGTTCTTC	CASSPPGTGTLNEQFF
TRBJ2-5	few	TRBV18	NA	TGTGCCAGCTCACCGAGGACAGACGAAGAGAGCCAGTACTTC	CASSPRTDEESQYF